These T cell receptor beta chains were read from a single sample in a study of identical twins. TCRdb independently ran MiXCR on the 5' RACE reads; one entry per CDR3 protein. The repertoire consists of around 490,000 distinct CDR3 sequences, with approximately 20% occurring once and the leading ten covering around 0.5%. A further study also used this sample, focusing on yellow fever vaccine responses in identical twins.

The sample was CD4+ T cells sorted from blood. The source is a woman aged 18 to 35 in good health. CDR3s include the opening cysteine and the closing phenylalanine or tryptophan. The D gene is left open where the match is weak. Part of the rows lack a size; the others show once, few, many or a class for expanded clones.

v_call	clone_size	d_call	j_call	cdr3_aa	cdr3_nt
TRBV6-1	-	-	TRBJ2-1	CASSQASNHGGNEQFF	TGTGCCAGCAGTCAAGCCTCCAACCACGGCGGGAATGAGCAGTTCTTC
TRBV5-1	-	-	TRBJ2-1	CASRPASDHNEQFF	TGCGCCAGCAGACCGGCTAGCGACCACAATGAGCAGTTCTTC
TRBV20-1	-	-	TRBJ2-1	CSARGNSVSYNEQFF	TGCAGTGCTAGAGGGAATAGCGTGTCCTACAATGAGCAGTTCTTC
TRBV4-1	-	TRBD1	TRBJ2-5	CASSQRQGLETQYF	TGCGCCAGCAGCCAAAGACAGGGGCTGGAGACCCAGTACTTC
TRBV3-1	-	-	TRBJ2-5	CASSQDPGQETQYF	TGTGCCAGCAGCCAAGATCCAGGCCAAGAGACCCAGTACTTC
TRBV5-1	-	-	TRBJ2-7	CASSLVGQHAGSEQYF	TGCGCCAGCAGCTTGGTTGGACAGCATGCTGGTAGCGAGCAGTACTTC
TRBV7-2	many	TRBD2	TRBJ2-7	CASSLEAGGTYEQYF	TGTGCCAGCAGCTTAGAAGCGGGAGGGACCTACGAGCAGTACTTC
TRBV6-5	few	TRBD2	TRBJ2-2	CASSFGGRNGELFF	TGTGCCAGCAGTTTTGGCGGGAGAAACGGGGAGCTGTTTTTT
TRBV6-5	-	TRBD2	TRBJ2-5	CASSYFSGRFQETQYF	TGTGCCAGCAGTTACTTTAGCGGGAGGTTCCAAGAGACCCAGTACTTC
TRBV20-1	few	-	TRBJ2-5	CSASQGKETQYF	TGCAGTGCTAGTCAGGGGAAAGAGACCCAGTACTTC
TRBV5-1	once	-	TRBJ2-2	CASSLVGDNTGELFF	TGCGCCAGCAGCTTGGTTGGGGATAACACCGGGGAGCTGTTTTTT
TRBV5-6	few	TRBD1	TRBJ2-3	CASSDYRDRVTDTQYF	TGTGCCAGCAGTGACTACCGGGACAGGGTCACAGATACGCAGTATTTT
TRBV20-1	-	-	TRBJ2-3	CSARSPQITDTQYF	TGCAGTGCTAGGAGCCCCCAGATCACAGATACGCAGTATTTT
TRBV20-1	-	TRBD1	TRBJ1-5	CSARPGGDYSNQPQHF	TGCAGTGCTAGACCAGGGGGCGATTATAGCAATCAGCCCCAGCATTTT
TRBV20-1	-	-	TRBJ2-2	CSASAGPGELFF	TGCAGTGCTAGCGCGGGGCCCGGGGAGCTGTTTTTT
TRBV10-2	few	-	TRBJ2-4	CASSELWGIKNIQYF	TGCGCCAGCAGTGAGCTATGGGGGATCAAAAACATTCAGTACTTC
TRBV9	few	-	TRBJ2-5	CASSVASGATAGETQYF	TGTGCCAGCAGCGTAGCGTCAGGGGCAACCGCCGGGGAGACCCAGTACTTC
TRBV7-6	-	TRBD2	TRBJ2-5	CASSPTGGAGETQYF	TGTGCCAGCAGCCCGACGGGGGGGGCTGGGGAGACCCAGTACTTC
TRBV29-1	-	-	TRBJ2-6	CSVAVRGGSGANVLTF	TGCAGCGTTGCGGTCAGGGGAGGTTCTGGGGCCAACGTCCTGACTTTC
TRBV2	few	TRBD1	TRBJ2-7	CASRLGTETYEQYF	TGTGCCAGCAGACTCGGGACAGAAACCTACGAGCAGTACTTC
TRBV10-3	few	TRBD1	TRBJ1-1	CAISSQGAGGLNTEAFF	TGTGCCATCAGTTCACAGGGGGCTGGCGGGCTGAACACTGAAGCTTTCTTT
TRBV9	few	TRBD2	TRBJ2-1	CASSEGLAYEQFF	TGTGCCAGCAGCGAAGGACTAGCCTATGAGCAGTTCTTC
TRBV29-1	-	TRBD2	TRBJ2-3	CSVDRLAPAPSTDTQYF	TGCAGCGTTGATAGACTAGCGCCCGCCCCTAGCACAGATACGCAGTATTTT
TRBV27	-	-	TRBJ2-3	CASSSRTGAGTDTQYF	TGTGCCAGCAGTTCGCGAACCGGCGCAGGCACAGATACGCAGTATTTT
TRBV12-3/TRBV12-4	few	TRBD2	TRBJ2-6	CASSYQTSGSSGANVLTF	TGTGCCAGCAGCTATCAGACTAGCGGCAGCTCTGGGGCCAACGTCCTGACTTTC
TRBV6-5	-	-	TRBJ2-7	CASRGSGYEQYF	TGTGCCAGCAGAGGCTCGGGGTACGAGCAGTACTTC
TRBV5-6	-	-	TRBJ1-1	CASSLGWGRPEAFF	TGTGCCAGCAGCCTCGGTTGGGGTCGCCCTGAAGCTTTCTTT
TRBV5-1	-	TRBD2	TRBJ2-1	CASSLGASGKYNEQFF	TGCGCCAGCAGCTTGGGTGCTAGCGGGAAGTACAATGAGCAGTTCTTC
TRBV11-2	few	-	TRBJ1-3	CASSLGFGVSGNTIYF	TGTGCCAGCAGCTTAGGATTTGGGGTCTCGGGAAACACCATATATTTT
TRBV29-1	many	TRBD2	TRBJ2-3	CSVDGAGGPDTQYF	TGCAGCGTTGATGGAGCGGGAGGGCCAGATACGCAGTATTTT
TRBV10-2	-	TRBD1	TRBJ2-4	CASSDAGGKNIQYF	TGCGCCAGCAGTGATGCAGGGGGAAAAAACATTCAGTACTTC
TRBV4-1	-	-	TRBJ2-7	CASSQDTSWEQYF	TGCGCCAGCAGCCAAGATACTAGTTGGGAGCAGTACTTC
TRBV12-3/TRBV12-4	few	-	TRBJ2-5	CASSSYSPETQYF	TGTGCCAGCAGTTCCTATAGCCCGGAGACCCAGTACTTC
TRBV24-1	-	TRBD2	TRBJ2-3	CATSDLGLAGASTDTQYF	TGTGCCACCAGTGACTTGGGACTAGCGGGAGCAAGCACAGATACGCAGTATTTT
TRBV20-1	few	-	TRBJ1-1	CSAHQGIVAFF	TGCAGTGCTCACCAGGGGATTGTAGCTTTCTTT
TRBV20-1	-	TRBD2	TRBJ2-3	CSARGLAGVWGFSDTQYF	TGCAGTGCTAGAGGACTAGCGGGAGTTTGGGGGTTCTCAGATACGCAGTATTTT
TRBV3-1	-	-	TRBJ2-5	CASSQGGALKTQYF	TGTGCCAGCAGCCAAGGGGGGGCGTTGAAGACCCAGTACTTC
TRBV29-1	few	-	TRBJ2-5	CSVFHWETQYF	TGCAGCGTCTTTCATTGGGAGACCCAGTACTTC
TRBV5-8	-	-	TRBJ2-7	CASSFGRGPYEQYF	TGTGCCAGCAGCTTTGGCAGGGGTCCCTACGAGCAGTACTTC
TRBV27	few	TRBD1	TRBJ2-1	CASSPTRGLRAQFF	TGTGCCAGCAGTCCGACCAGGGGGCTCCGGGCCCAGTTCTTC
TRBV11-2	-	TRBD2	TRBJ2-2	CASILGGTSSGELFF	TGTGCCAGCATCTTAGGTGGGACTAGCTCCGGGGAGCTGTTTTTT
TRBV12-3/TRBV12-4	-	TRBD2	TRBJ2-7	CASSWTSLGVGEQYF	TGTGCCAGCAGTTGGACTAGCCTCGGGGTAGGCGAGCAGTACTTC
TRBV12-3/TRBV12-4	-	-	TRBJ1-4	CASSLYGSVFF	TGTGCCAGCAGTTTATACGGCTCCGTGTTTTTT
TRBV12-3/TRBV12-4	-	-	TRBJ1-1	CASSLMRVTEAFF	TGTGCCAGCAGTTTAATGAGGGTCACTGAAGCTTTCTTT
TRBV6-1	-	-	TRBJ2-1	CASSDYRANEQFF	TGTGCCAGCAGTGACTACCGGGCCAATGAGCAGTTCTTC
TRBV20-1	-	-	TRBJ1-6	CSATWGSGSYNSPLHF	TGCAGTGCTACTTGGGGCTCAGGGTCCTATAATTCACCCCTCCACTTT
TRBV7-2	-	TRBD2	TRBJ2-5	CASSLASIAGGAKETQYF	TGTGCCAGCAGCTTAGCCTCCATAGCGGGAGGAGCCAAAGAGACCCAGTACTTC
TRBV6-1	-	-	TRBJ1-1	CASSGGLGNTEAFF	TGTGCCAGCAGCGGGGGGCTGGGGAACACTGAAGCTTTCTTT
TRBV28	few	-	TRBJ2-2	CASHGPRNGELFF	TGTGCCAGCCACGGACCGAGGAACGGGGAGCTGTTTTTT